This T cell receptor beta chain was retrieved from a study of regulatory dendritic cells for organ transplantation. Study-wide points: Memory T cells were less diverse than naive, with memory CD8+ most oligoclonal.

Assay used: immunoSEQ multiplex PCR; TCRdb lists only in-frame clones, some missing. Of 35,000 to 40,000 clones listed, around 90% are singletons. The CDR3 is 15 amino acids. Trimming cost V 8 bases and J 5 bases, with 21 bases left between them. Per germline, CDR1 MNHEY and CDR2 SMNVEV (reference sequence). To note about this clone: What it binds is not known.

Sequencing was done on a sample of naive CD8+ T cells from blood. Regarding subset: CD45RA+ naive T cells. V and J are TRBV27 and TRBJ2-5; D unresolved. This TCR derives from a human donor in good health. In nucleotides, the CDR3 is TGTGCCAGCCGATCCTCACCCCTCGTACCCGAGACCCAGTACTTC. Its translation is CASRSSPLVPETQYF.